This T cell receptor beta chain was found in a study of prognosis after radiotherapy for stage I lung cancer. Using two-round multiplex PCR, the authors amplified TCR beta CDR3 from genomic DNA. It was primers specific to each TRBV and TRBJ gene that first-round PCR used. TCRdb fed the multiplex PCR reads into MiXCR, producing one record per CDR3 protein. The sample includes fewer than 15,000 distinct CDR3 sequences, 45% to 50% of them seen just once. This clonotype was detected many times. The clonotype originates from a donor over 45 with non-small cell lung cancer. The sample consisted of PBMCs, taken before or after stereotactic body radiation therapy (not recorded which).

DNA for the CDR3: TGTGCCATCAGTGAGCAGAGGGTTGGCTACGAGCAGTACTTC. This gives the protein CAISEQRVGYEQYF. This chain joins TRBV10-3 and TRBJ2-7, with a tentative D call TRBD2 (5 bases). The germline gives CDR1 ENHRY, CDR2 SYGVKD. The CDR3 is 14 amino acids. V was cut by 2 bases and J by 3 bases, with 11 bases left in between.